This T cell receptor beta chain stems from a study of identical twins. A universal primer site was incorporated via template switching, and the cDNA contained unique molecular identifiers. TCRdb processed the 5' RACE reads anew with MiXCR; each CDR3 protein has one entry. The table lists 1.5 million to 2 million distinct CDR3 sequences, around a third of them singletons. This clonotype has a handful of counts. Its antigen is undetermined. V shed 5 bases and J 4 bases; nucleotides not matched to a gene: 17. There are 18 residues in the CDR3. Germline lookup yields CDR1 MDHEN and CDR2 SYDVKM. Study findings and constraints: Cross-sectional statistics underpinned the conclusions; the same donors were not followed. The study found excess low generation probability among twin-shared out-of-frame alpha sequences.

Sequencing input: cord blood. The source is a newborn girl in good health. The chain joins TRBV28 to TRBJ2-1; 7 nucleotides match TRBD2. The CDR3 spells CASSPPIVLAVAYNEQFF. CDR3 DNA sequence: TGTGCCAGCAGTCCCCCGATAGTGCTAGCGGTAGCGTACAATGAGCAGTTCTTC.